This is a list of T cell receptor beta chains from one sample in a study of cytomegalovirus exposure and HLA in healthy donors. Sequencing used immunoSEQ multiplex PCR; TCRdb keeps in-frame clones, though not all of them. The sample holds 90,000 to 150,000 clones, about 80% seen once. The sequencing sample was made of PBMCs. All receptors come from a human donor in good health. Both conserved end residues are part of each CDR3. The D gene is left open where the match is weak. Size tells how often a clone was seen (once, few, many) or the class of an expanded clone, and some rows leave it out.

abundance: -
v_gene: TRBV7-8
d_gene: -
j_gene: TRBJ1-1
CDR3nt: TGTGCCAGCAGCTTAGGAACGGCGCGGGTACCTAACACTGAAGCTTTCTTT
CDR3aa: CASSLGTARVPNTEAFF

abundance: -
v_gene: TRBV5-1
d_gene: TRBD1
j_gene: TRBJ1-2
CDR3nt: TGCGCCAGCAGCTGGACAGGGTATGGCTACACCTTC
CDR3aa: CASSWTGYGYTF

abundance: few
v_gene: TRBV5-8
d_gene: TRBD1
j_gene: TRBJ2-3
CDR3nt: TGTGCCAGCAGCGTCGACAGGGGAGATACGCAGTATTTT
CDR3aa: CASSVDRGDTQYF

abundance: -
v_gene: TRBV7-9
d_gene: TRBD2
j_gene: TRBJ2-5
CDR3nt: TGTGCCAGCAGCAAGAGGACTAGCGGGTACCAAGAGACCCAGTACTTC
CDR3aa: CASSKRTSGYQETQYF

abundance: -
v_gene: TRBV15
d_gene: TRBD2
j_gene: TRBJ2-3
CDR3nt: TGTGCCACCAGCAGAGCGGGACTAGCGGGGGCTAACAAACCTAGCACAGATACGCAGTATTTT
CDR3aa: CATSRAGLAGANKPSTDTQYF

abundance: -
v_gene: TRBV4-3
d_gene: -
j_gene: TRBJ1-2
CDR3nt: TGCGCCAGCAGCCAAGATCACATAGCCCAGTTTCAGTACACCTTC
CDR3aa: CASSQDHIAQFQYTF

abundance: few
v_gene: TRBV7-9
d_gene: -
j_gene: TRBJ2-2
CDR3nt: TGTGCCAGCACTTTACAGGACACCGGGGAGCTGTTTTTT
CDR3aa: CASTLQDTGELFF

abundance: -
v_gene: TRBV27
d_gene: TRBD1
j_gene: TRBJ1-1
CDR3nt: TGTGCCAGCAGTTTAGGGACAGGGCTAGAAGCTTTCTTT
CDR3aa: CASSLGTGLEAFF

abundance: once
v_gene: TRBV5-1
d_gene: TRBD2
j_gene: TRBJ2-4
CDR3nt: TGCGCCAGCAGCCCCCGGGACTACTCAGACATTCAGTACTTC
CDR3aa: CASSPRDYSDIQYF

abundance: -
v_gene: TRBV5-8
d_gene: TRBD1
j_gene: TRBJ2-7
CDR3nt: TGTGCCAGCAGCGCCCGGGACAGGGTTTCCTACGAGCAGTACTTC
CDR3aa: CASSARDRVSYEQYF

abundance: -
v_gene: TRBV18
d_gene: -
j_gene: TRBJ2-7
CDR3nt: TGTGCCAGCTCCCTAACGGGGACCTACGAGCAGTACTTC
CDR3aa: CASSLTGTYEQYF

abundance: -
v_gene: TRBV30
d_gene: TRBD1
j_gene: TRBJ2-7
CDR3nt: TGTGCCTGGAGGGGCGACAGGGGGCTTTACGAGCAGTACTTC
CDR3aa: CAWRGDRGLYEQYF

abundance: few
v_gene: TRBV27
d_gene: -
j_gene: TRBJ1-2
CDR3nt: TGTGCCAGCAGTTTACTGGGGGGGACGCAGGGCTACACCTTC
CDR3aa: CASSLLGGTQGYTF

abundance: few
v_gene: TRBV25-1
d_gene: -
j_gene: TRBJ2-1
CDR3nt: TGTGCCAGCACTGGAACACGGGAGTCGGCGGGCGCCTTCAATGAGCAGTTCTTC
CDR3aa: CASTGTRESAGAFNEQFF

abundance: -
v_gene: TRBV30
d_gene: TRBD2
j_gene: TRBJ2-3
CDR3nt: TGTGCCTGGAGTAGGCTAGCGGGGGGGCTTTCAGATACGCAGTATTTT
CDR3aa: CAWSRLAGGLSDTQYF

abundance: once
v_gene: TRBV28
d_gene: TRBD2
j_gene: TRBJ2-7
CDR3nt: TGTGCCAGCAGTTTGCGGGAGGGAAGGCCGGAAGGCTACGCGCAGTACTTC
CDR3aa: CASSLREGRPEGYAQYF

abundance: once
v_gene: TRBV11-2
d_gene: TRBD1
j_gene: TRBJ2-7
CDR3nt: TGTGCCAGCCGCCCCGGGACAGGGACCTACGAGCAGTACTTC
CDR3aa: CASRPGTGTYEQYF

abundance: -
v_gene: TRBV14
d_gene: TRBD2
j_gene: TRBJ2-1
CDR3nt: TGTGCCAGCGGCCCGCTCCTAGGGCGGGAGGGGAATGAGCAGTTCTTC
CDR3aa: CASGPLLGREGNEQFF

abundance: once
v_gene: TRBV7-6
d_gene: TRBD2
j_gene: TRBJ2-1
CDR3nt: TGTGCCAGCAACATGGGACTAGCGCTCTACAATGAGCAGTTCTTC
CDR3aa: CASNMGLALYNEQFF

abundance: -
v_gene: TRBV23-1
d_gene: TRBD1
j_gene: TRBJ1-3
CDR3nt: TGCGCCAGCAGTCATAGACAGGGCCCGAGCTCTGGAAACACCATATATTTT
CDR3aa: CASSHRQGPSSGNTIYF

abundance: -
v_gene: TRBV12-5
d_gene: TRBD2
j_gene: TRBJ2-1
CDR3nt: TGTGCTAGTGCCCCCTCAGCGGGGGAAGGTGAGCAGTTCTTC
CDR3aa: CASAPSAGEGEQFF

abundance: few
v_gene: TRBV27
d_gene: -
j_gene: TRBJ1-5
CDR3nt: TGTGCCAGCAGTACAGGGTATAGCAATCAGCCCCAGCATTTT
CDR3aa: CASSTGYSNQPQHF